This TCR beta chain was identified in a study of human versus mouse CDR3 diversity and MHC coevolution. Study-wide points: In humans, T-cell selection involved six or seven MHC II alleles.

As concerns this clone: Its antigen is still unknown.

V lost 4 bases and J 1 base, leaving 7 bases between the germline ends. CDR1 is WNHNN and CDR2 is SYGVQD in the germline V gene (reference sequence). This CDR3 comprises 13 residues. Data came from immunoSEQ multiplex PCR; TCRdb stores just in-frame clones and leaves some out. The sample shows about 60,000 clones, around 94% of them seen only once. This chain connects TRBV10-1 to TRBJ2-5; no clear D gene. Input material: naive CD4+ T cells from blood. Subset denoted: CD45RO-negative CD62L-positive naive CD4 T cells. The TCR was taken from a person aged 55-75 years in good health. The DNA for the CDR3 is TGCGCCAGCAGTGCCCAGATCCAAGAGACCCAGTACTTC. Amino acid sequence: CASSAQIQETQYF.